Listed below are T cell receptor beta chains from one sample, sequenced in a study of shared clonotypes between healthy human individuals. Profiling relied on immunoSEQ multiplex PCR, and the TCRdb table lists in-frame clones only, not all of them. Of 700,000 to 950,000 clones listed, about 96% were seen once; the top ten hold 0.2% to 0.25%. The sequenced material came from naive CD8+ T cells sorted from blood. Receptor source: a man in his thirties or forties in good health. CDR3s include the opening cysteine and the closing phenylalanine or tryptophan. D genes are given only for firm matches. Part of the rows lack a size; the others show once, few, many or a class for expanded clones.

j_call: TRBJ2-1
clone_size: .
d_call: .
v_call: TRBV5-5
cdr3_nt: TGTGCCAGCAGCTTGGTCGGTAGCGGAGGGCACCACAATGAGCAGTTCTTC
cdr3_aa: CASSLVGSGGHHNEQFF

j_call: TRBJ2-5
clone_size: .
d_call: .
v_call: TRBV7-9
cdr3_nt: TGTGCCAGCAGCTCACCCCCGGCTGAGGTCCAAGAGACCCAGTACTTC
cdr3_aa: CASSSPPAEVQETQYF

j_call: TRBJ1-4
clone_size: .
d_call: TRBD1
v_call: TRBV27
cdr3_nt: TGTGCCAGCAGGGAAACAGGGGAAGAAAAACTGTTTTTT
cdr3_aa: CASRETGEEKLFF

j_call: TRBJ2-7
clone_size: .
d_call: TRBD2
v_call: TRBV7-2
cdr3_nt: TGTGCCAGCAGCTATTTTAGGGGAGGGTACGAGCAGTACTTC
cdr3_aa: CASSYFRGGYEQYF

j_call: TRBJ2-1
clone_size: .
d_call: TRBD1
v_call: TRBV30
cdr3_nt: TGTGCCTGGAGTGCCGGGACAGGGGCGAATGAGCAGTTCTTC
cdr3_aa: CAWSAGTGANEQFF

j_call: TRBJ2-7
clone_size: .
d_call: .
v_call: TRBV5-5
cdr3_nt: TGTGCCAGCAGCTTGGGGGGCACCCCCTACGAGCAGTACTTC
cdr3_aa: CASSLGGTPYEQYF

j_call: TRBJ2-7
clone_size: .
d_call: .
v_call: TRBV14
cdr3_nt: TGTGCCAGCAGCCAAGGCAGAGGCGGGTTGAGCTCCTACGAGCAGTACTTC
cdr3_aa: CASSQGRGGLSSYEQYF

j_call: TRBJ2-3
clone_size: .
d_call: .
v_call: TRBV7-9
cdr3_nt: TGTGCCAGCAGCTTAGGACATACGCAGTATTTT
cdr3_aa: CASSLGHTQYF

j_call: TRBJ2-1
clone_size: once
d_call: .
v_call: TRBV9
cdr3_nt: TGTGCCAGCAGCCCGAGATATGGGGGGAGGTACAATGAGCAGTTCTTC
cdr3_aa: CASSPRYGGRYNEQFF

j_call: TRBJ2-3
clone_size: once
d_call: .
v_call: TRBV2
cdr3_nt: TGTGCCAGCAGAGGTAGCACAGATACGCAGTATTTT
cdr3_aa: CASRGSTDTQYF

j_call: TRBJ1-1
clone_size: .
d_call: TRBD1
v_call: TRBV27
cdr3_nt: TGTGCCAGCAGTGGGTACAGGGGGGCAACTGAAGCTTTCTTT
cdr3_aa: CASSGYRGATEAFF

j_call: TRBJ2-7
clone_size: once
d_call: .
v_call: TRBV28
cdr3_nt: TGTGCCAGCAGTCAAACCGTGGGACATCCCCTCTTCCTTCCAGGGCAGTACTTC
cdr3_aa: CASSQTVGHPLFLPGQYF

j_call: TRBJ2-1
clone_size: .
d_call: .
v_call: TRBV4-3
cdr3_nt: TGCGCCAGCAGCCAGAGGCGAACGGGGCGCGATGAGCAGTTCTTC
cdr3_aa: CASSQRRTGRDEQFF

j_call: TRBJ2-7
clone_size: few
d_call: .
v_call: TRBV13
cdr3_nt: TGTGCCAGCAGCTCAAGCTCCTACGAGCAGTACTTC
cdr3_aa: CASSSSSYEQYF

j_call: TRBJ2-5
clone_size: few
d_call: .
v_call: TRBV27
cdr3_nt: TGTGCCAGCAGCCCGGGACACCGCCGCGAGACCCAGTACTTC
cdr3_aa: CASSPGHRRETQYF

j_call: TRBJ1-5
clone_size: .
d_call: .
v_call: TRBV7-9
cdr3_nt: TGTGCCAGCAGCTCCTTCGGGGAGCCCCAGCATTTT
cdr3_aa: CASSSFGEPQHF

j_call: TRBJ2-2
clone_size: .
d_call: TRBD2
v_call: TRBV11-2
cdr3_nt: TGTGCCAGCAGCTCCCGTTTAGCGGGAGGCACCGGGGAGCTGTTTTTT
cdr3_aa: CASSSRLAGGTGELFF

j_call: TRBJ2-1
clone_size: .
d_call: .
v_call: TRBV4-1
cdr3_nt: TGCGCCAGCAGCCAAGGGTCGGACAGTTTGGATGAGCAGTTCTTC
cdr3_aa: CASSQGSDSLDEQFF

j_call: TRBJ2-6
clone_size: .
d_call: TRBD1
v_call: TRBV5-4
cdr3_nt: TGTGCCAGCAGCAGAACGACAGGGGTCTTCTCTGGGGCCAACGTCCTGACTTTC
cdr3_aa: CASSRTTGVFSGANVLTF

j_call: TRBJ2-3
clone_size: .
d_call: .
v_call: TRBV7-9
cdr3_nt: TGTGCCAGCAGCTTACGGGGTCTGGGCACAGATACGCAGTATTTT
cdr3_aa: CASSLRGLGTDTQYF

j_call: TRBJ2-7
clone_size: .
d_call: TRBD2
v_call: TRBV30
cdr3_nt: TGTGCCGGGACTAGCGGGACCTACGAGCAGTACTTC
cdr3_aa: CAGTSGTYEQYF

j_call: TRBJ2-1
clone_size: .
d_call: .
v_call: TRBV11-2
cdr3_nt: TGTGCCAGCAGCTTAGCCGGGAGAACCTACAATGAGCAGTTCTTC
cdr3_aa: CASSLAGRTYNEQFF

j_call: TRBJ2-7
clone_size: .
d_call: .
v_call: TRBV11-2
cdr3_nt: TGTGCCAGCAGCTTGCGACCCGGGACTGACGACGAGCAGTACTTC
cdr3_aa: CASSLRPGTDDEQYF